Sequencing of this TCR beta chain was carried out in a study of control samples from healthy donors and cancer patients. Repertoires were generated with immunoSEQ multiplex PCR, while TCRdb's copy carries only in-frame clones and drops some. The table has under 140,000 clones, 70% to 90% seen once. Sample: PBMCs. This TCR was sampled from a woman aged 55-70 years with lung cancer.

The CDR3, as DNA: TGTGCCAGCTCACCACCTAGCCTAGGGTCCCACTATGGCTACACCTTC. Protein sequence: CASSPPSLGSHYGYTF. The chain is built from TRBV18 and TRBJ1-2, with D uncertain. CDR3 size: 16 residues. Trimming removed 0 bases at V and 3 bases at J, with 14 bases between. The germline CDR1 and CDR2 sequences are KGHSH and LQKENI.